The following is a T cell receptor (beta chain) sequence with its context. Its target is unknown. These data originate in a study of T-cell memory formation after mild COVID-19. General study results and limits: CD4/CD8 balance characterized clones contracting day 15 to 85, and CD4+ skew characterized later expanders. Prior to infection, memory already included some responding clones, suggesting cross-reactive memory joined.

After 5'RACE with constant-segment primers, TCR alpha and TCR beta cDNA libraries carrying sample barcodes and UMIs were obtained. TCRdb re-called the 5' RACE reads with MiXCR, one entry per CDR3 protein. Seen here are about 270,000 distinct CDR3 sequences, around 17% observed once, and the top ten hold under 25%. The CDR3 length is 15 residues. Germline values: CDR1 MNHEY, CDR2 SMNVEV (reference sequence). Trimming cost V 5 bases and J 4 bases; bases outside gene matches: 5. The J gene is TRBJ2-3, the V gene TRBV27, with 11 bases fitting TRBD2. The clonotype comes from a man between 18 and 35 years old who had mild COVID-19 (a few samples of this study predate the infection). Cell type and time point are not known. The sequenced sample consisted of PBMCs or a T cell subset sorted from them (not recorded which). CDR3 sequence (DNA): TGTGCCAGCAGTCTTAGCGGGGGGGACCCAGATACGCAGTATTTT. Translating gives CASSLSGGDPDTQYF.